The count of the clone carrying this T cell receptor (beta chain) is one. The sample is drawn from a study of shared clonotypes between healthy human individuals. Across the study: A donor's plate count was three for CD4 naive and three for CD4 memory; CD8 naive had two and CD8 memory one.

The naive CD8 fraction comprised CD45RO-negative cells positively selected for CCR7 and excluded terminally differentiated effector memory CD45RA+ cells. Over several immunoSEQ plates, each subset's genomic DNA was distributed in even portions. Clones were read by immunoSEQ multiplex PCR, and TCRdb kept only the in-frame ones, dropping some. Here the sample spans roughly 770,000 clones, about 96% being singletons. Sequencing was done on a sample of naive CD8+ T cells sorted from blood. The source is a man aged 25 to 45 in good health.

The CDR3 DNA reads TGCGCCAGCAGCCAGGCTACACTAGCGGGAGGGCCCGCAGATACGCAGTATTTT. As protein: CASSQATLAGGPADTQYF. The chain employs TRBV4-1 and TRBJ2-3, with TRBD2 matching over 13 bases. The CDR3 is made up of 18 amino acids. The V and J ends lost 3 bases and 4 bases, in that order; junction bases with no gene match: 10. The germline CDR1 and CDR2 sequences are MGHRA and YSYEKL.